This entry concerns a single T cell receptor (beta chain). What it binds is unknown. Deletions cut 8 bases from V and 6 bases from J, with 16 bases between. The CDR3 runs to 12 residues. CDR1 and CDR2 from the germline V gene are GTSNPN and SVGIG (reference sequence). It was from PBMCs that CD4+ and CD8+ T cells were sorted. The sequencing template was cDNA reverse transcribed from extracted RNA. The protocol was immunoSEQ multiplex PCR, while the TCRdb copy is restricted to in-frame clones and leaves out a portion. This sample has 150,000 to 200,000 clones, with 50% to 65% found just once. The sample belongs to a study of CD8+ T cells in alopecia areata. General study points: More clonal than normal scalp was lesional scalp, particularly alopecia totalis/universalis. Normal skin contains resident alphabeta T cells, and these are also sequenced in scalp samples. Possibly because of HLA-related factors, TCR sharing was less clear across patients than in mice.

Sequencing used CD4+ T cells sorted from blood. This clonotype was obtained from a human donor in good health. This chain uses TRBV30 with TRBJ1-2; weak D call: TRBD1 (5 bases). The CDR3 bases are TGTGCCCGTACCGGGGGAGTGAATGGCTACACCTTC. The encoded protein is CARTGGVNGYTF.